This TCR beta chain was sequenced in a study of CD8 T cells in ankylosing spondylitis. Whole-study findings and limits: From matched ankylosing spondylitis synovial fluid, disease-linked clones were reportedly recovered at significantly enriched levels. Ankylosing spondylitis blood appeared to be characterized by a TCR beta motif of several highly homologous variants.

This clonotype has only a few counts. No antigen is known for it. The germline CDR1 and CDR2 sequences are LNHDA and SQIVND (reference sequence). This CDR3 is built from 16 residues. V lost 2 bases to trimming and J lost 5 bases; unmatched junction nucleotides: 10. Scientists made TCR beta libraries using quantitative 5'-RACE with molecular barcodes. From the 5' RACE reads, TCRdb called clonotypes with MiXCR, one entry per CDR3 protein. The table records over 450,000 distinct CDR3 sequences, about an eighth of them present only once. What was sequenced was blood, either unsorted or a sorted T cell fraction (not recorded which). The receptor was isolated from a male donor with ankylosing spondylitis. The J gene is TRBJ2-5, the V gene TRBV19, with TRBD2 identical over 8 bases. CDR3 in amino acids: CASSITSGPSGETQYF. CDR3 bases: TGTGCCAGTAGTATAACTAGCGGCCCCTCGGGGGAGACCCAGTACTTC.